The entry below describes one TCR beta chain. This sample was included in a study of blood T cell repertoires in COVID-19. On the study more broadly: The United States, Italy and Spain provided the acute and convalescent COVID-19 samples. T cells, B-cell-depleted T cells, or PBMCs provided the cDNA or gDNA that served as material.

Original handling: The assay estimated nucleated cells by amplifying reference gene primers. Clones were read by immunoSEQ multiplex PCR, and TCRdb kept only the in-frame ones, dropping some. The V and J calls and clone size are taken from that table; D and trimming were inferred from the DNA. The data show about 280,000 clones, with roughly nine tenths seen just once and roughly 2.2% held by the top ten. The V gene end was trimmed by 10 bases and the J gene end by 6 bases; junction bases not matched to a gene: 16. The germline V gene has CDR1 MNHEY and CDR2 SMNVEV (reference sequence). The CDR3 is 17 residues long.

The J gene is TRBJ1-4, the V gene TRBV27; 11 positions agree with TRBD1. The sequence came from a woman aged 45-65 years who had recovered from COVID-19. Sample: peripheral blood. Here the CDR3 reads CATHPWTGGAGYEKLFF. The CDR3, as DNA: TGTGCCACCCACCCATGGACAGGGGGCGCCGGATATGAAAAACTGTTTTTT.